The next 10 T cell receptor beta chains were all read from a single sample in a study of T cells in Graves' hyperthyroidism and ophthalmopathy. The source material, RNA transcripts, was used to amplify TCR beta CDR3 regions. HTBI primers drove first-round RT-PCR of the TCR CDR3. Via MiXCR, TCRdb re-called the multiplex PCR reads, giving one row per CDR3 protein. The repertoire holds about 700,000 distinct CDR3 sequences, with about 45% as singletons. Sequencing was done on a sample of peripheral blood or thyroid tissue (not recorded which). Receptors were obtained from an adult man with Graves' disease, either hyperthyroidism or ophthalmopathy (not recorded which).

The genes are TRBV12-3 or TRBV12-4 and TRBJ1-3; D remains ambiguous. The V gene lost 4 bases and the J gene lost 4 bases, with 8 bases spanning the gap. The CDR3 extends over 13 amino acids. The CDR3 sequence: CASSYGGGNTIYF. The CDR3, as DNA: TGTGCCAGCAGTTACGGTGGGGGAAACACCATATATTTT.

This chain uses TRBV2 with TRBJ2-7; weak D call: TRBD2 (7 bases). V gave up 7 bases and J gave up 7 bases, with 23 bases separating them. The CDR3 runs 15 residues. In germline, CDR1 is SNHLY, CDR2 FYNNEI. The CDR3 DNA reads TGTGCCAGCAAAGGGGGGGCGAGCTCCTACAATGAGCAGTACTTC. Residues: CASKGGASSYNEQYF.

This chain joins TRBV7-9 and TRBJ1-1; TRBD1 matches 7 bases. This CDR3 has 13 residues. Germline V lookup: CDR1 SEHNR, CDR2 FQNEAQ (reference sequence). Trimming removed 5 bases from V and 7 bases from J; junction bases left unmatched: 7. CDR3 sequence reads: CASSPSRGREAFF. DNA of the CDR3: TGTGCCAGCAGCCCCTCGAGGGGGCGTGAAGCTTTCTTT.

The gene calls are TRBV19 and TRBJ1-5, with D perhaps matching TRBD1 (6 bases). There are 16 residues in the CDR3. Germline V gives CDR1 LNHDA, CDR2 SQIVND (reference sequence). Trimming removed 8 bases from V and 1 base from J, with 18 bases in between. CDR3: CASGTGTLGSNQPQHF. The CDR3 nucleotides are TGTGCCAGTGGAACAGGGACCCTCGGGAGCAATCAGCCCCAGCATTTT.

In this sample, this clonotype turned up a few times. V usage is TRBV20-1 and J usage is TRBJ1-1; no clear D gene. V lost 6 bases, J lost 3 bases, and 11 bases lay in between. CDR1 and CDR2 (germline): DFQATT, SNEGSKA (reference sequence). The CDR3 runs to 12 residues. CDR3 nucleotide sequence: TGCAGTGCCCCGCATTGGGACACTGAAGCTTTCTTT. This translates into CSAPHWDTEAFF.

In this sample, this clonotype turned up a few times. A read error may be the cause here, since a much bigger clone is one base away. The CDR3 carries no conserved terminal phenylalanine or tryptophan, so it likely arises from a read error. The chain links TRBV9 to TRBJ1-2; 8 bases are a match to TRBD1. Germline values: CDR1 SGDLS, CDR2 YYNGEE. The CDR3 sequence is 14 residues long. V trimming: 5 bases; J trimming: 6 bases; junction bases outside the gene matches: 9. The CDR3 loop is CASSVETGDHGYTL. For the CDR3, the DNA is TGTGCCAGCAGTGTTGAGACAGGGGATCATGGCTACACCCTC.

As for this clonotype: A clone one base away is much larger, so this may be a read error. This is likely a read error, given that the CDR3 carries no conserved phenylalanine or tryptophan at its end. This chain uses TRBV24-1 with TRBJ1-5; D might be TRBD1 (5 bases). CDR1 is KGHDR and CDR2 is SFDVKD in the germline V gene. V was shortened by 3 bases and J by 2 bases, with 13 bases between the two germline ends. This CDR3 is built from 16 residues. The chain's CDR3 is CATSDPGIGGNQPQHL. As DNA, the CDR3 is TGTGCCACCAGTGATCCCGGCATAGGGGGCAATCAGCCCCAGCATCTT.

The J gene is TRBJ1-1, the V gene TRBV10-3; a possible D gene is TRBD1 (5 bases). CDR1 and CDR2 from the germline V gene are ENHRY and SYGVKD. The CDR3 extends over 14 amino acids. V gave up 4 bases and J gave up 9 bases, with 18 bases separating them. For the CDR3, the DNA is TGTGCCATCAGTGTGAAAGGGGATTCACCCCAAGCTTTCTTT. Translation: CAISVKGDSPQAFF.

The table lists this clonotype with many counts. This chain connects TRBV7-2 to TRBJ1-5; the match to TRBD1 covers 7 bases. V lost 5 bases, J lost 2 bases, and 9 bases stayed unmatched. Germline CDR1 is SGHTA and CDR2 is FQGNSA. CDR3 length: 16 amino acids. The CDR3: CASSTQTGLGNQPQHF. The CDR3 DNA sequence: TGTGCCAGCAGCACGCAGACAGGGTTGGGCAATCAGCCCCAGCATTTT.

This clonotype was counted between two and nine times. This chain links TRBV20-1 with TRBJ2-5; tentatively, D is TRBD1 or TRBD2 (5 bases each). CDR3 length: 13 amino acids. V was cut by 6 bases and J by 4 bases, with 15 bases left in between. Germline assignment: CDR1 DFQATT and CDR2 SNEGSKA (reference sequence). In DNA, the CDR3 is TGCAGTGCCCTACCGGGACCGGGAGAGACCCAGTACTTC. It codes for CSALPGPGETQYF.